Each of the 21 T cell receptor beta chains below was sequenced from the same sample in a study of blood T cell repertoires in COVID-19. The assay was immunoSEQ multiplex PCR, and TCRdb's table has in-frame clones only and misses some. The sample gives about 220,000 clones, 84% of which show up once; approximately 5% is in the top ten. Sequencing used peripheral blood. Source of these receptors: an older woman who had recovered from COVID-19.

This clone was seen once. The chain couples TRBV2 to TRBJ2-3, with D hard to call. Looked up from germline, CDR1 is SNHLY and CDR2 is FYNNEI. V was cut by 5 bases and J by 4 bases, with 13 bases left in between. CDR3 length: 14 amino acids. The CDR3 nucleotides read TGTGCCAGCAGTTGGGCTATGTTCCCAGATACGCAGTATTTT. Protein: CASSWAMFPDTQYF.

The J gene is TRBJ2-1, the V gene TRBV7-6; 10 bases fit TRBD2. Losses at the gene ends were 3 bases for V and 2 bases for J; bases not matched to a gene: 4. Germline CDR1 reads SGHVS; CDR2 reads FNYEAQ. The CDR3 consists of 16 residues. CDR3 region: CASSFRAGGPYNEQFF. The CDR3 coding sequence is TGTGCCAGCAGCTTCCGAGCGGGGGGGCCCTACAATGAGCAGTTCTTC.

The J gene is TRBJ1-2, the V gene TRBV29-1; TRBD1 is a possible D gene (5 bases). The CDR3 has 17 residues. CDR1 and CDR2 from the germline V gene are SQVTM and ANQGSEA. Trimming removed 0 bases at V and 8 bases at J, with 25 bases between. The CDR3 DNA reads as TGCAGCGTTGAAGATGGTTTTTTCGGGCAGGGAAAGATGGGCTACACCTTC. Its protein is CSVEDGFFGQGKMGYTF.

This chain uses TRBV20-1 with TRBJ1-5; D is unclear. CDR1 is DFQATT, CDR2 SNEGSKA, per germline (reference sequence). V was cut by 5 bases and J by 12 bases, with 8 bases left in between. The CDR3 contains 9 residues. The CDR3 region has the DNA TGCAGTGCTGGTCGGGACCAGCATTTT. Its translation: CSAGRDQHF.

This clone appeared once. The genes are TRBV4-1 and TRBJ1-1; 9 bases agree with TRBD1. The CDR3 consists of 16 residues. The germline CDR1 and CDR2 sequences are MGHRA and YSYEKL. The V and J ends lost 3 bases and 0 bases, in that order; junction bases with no gene match: 5. Here the CDR3 reads CASSQAQGALNTEAFF. The CDR3 DNA reads TGCGCCAGCAGCCAGGCACAGGGGGCGCTGAACACTGAAGCTTTCTTT.

This chain links TRBV19 with TRBJ2-7; D is undetermined. The CDR3 loop spans 13 amino acids. From germline, CDR1 is LNHDA and CDR2 SQIVND (reference sequence). The V and J ends lost 1 base and 4 bases respectively, with 8 bases between them. For the CDR3, the DNA is TGTGCCAGTAGTATAGGAGAGATTTACGAGCAGTACTTC. Translated, it gives CASSIGEIYEQYF.

The chain is built from TRBV7-2 and TRBJ2-2; a possible D gene is TRBD2 (5 bases). The V end was cut by 5 bases, the J end by 2 bases, with 18 bases between. CDR1 is SGHTA, CDR2 FQGNSA, per germline. The CDR3 runs 17 residues. The CDR3 loop is CASSPLPGIPNTGELFF. The CDR3 DNA sequence: TGTGCCAGCAGCCCACTCCCCGGGATCCCAAACACCGGGGAGCTGTTTTTT.

The chain couples TRBV10-3 to TRBJ1-1; D is possibly TRBD1 (6 bases). Trimming removed 0 bases from V and 4 bases from J, with 15 bases in between. The CDR3 has 16 amino acids. CDR1 and CDR2 from the germline V gene are ENHRY and SYGVKD. The chain's CDR3 is CAISESFGGGVTEAFF. The CDR3 DNA reads TGTGCCATCAGTGAGTCGTTTGGAGGGGGGGTCACTGAAGCTTTCTTT.

The chain's CDR3 is CASNEGRGNTGELFF. The CDR3 DNA reads as TGTGCCAGCAATGAGGGGCGGGGGAACACCGGGGAGCTGTTTTTT. The genes are TRBV2 and TRBJ2-2; weak D call: TRBD2 (6 bases). V lost 7 bases to trimming and J lost 1 base, with 13 bases between them. The CDR3 is 15 amino acids. Germline CDR1 reads SNHLY; CDR2 reads FYNNEI.

This clone was picked up one time. The chain uses TRBV2 and TRBJ2-7; TRBD1 matches at 8 bases. This CDR3 is built from 14 residues. CDR1 is SNHLY and CDR2 is FYNNEI in the germline V gene. Trimming removed 7 bases from V and 4 bases from J; junction bases left unmatched: 9. The CDR3 DNA follows: TGTGCCAGCACTGGACAGGGCTGGCCTTACGAGCAGTACTTC. It yields the protein CASTGQGWPYEQYF. Full variable domain (missing parts from reference TRBV2 and TRBJ2-7): EPEVTQTPSHQVTQMGQEVILRCVPISNHLYFYWYRQILGQKVEFLVSFYNNEISEKSEIFDDQFSVERPDGSNFTLKIRSTKLEDSAMYFCASTGQGWPYEQYFGPGTRLTVT.

V and J are TRBV30 and TRBJ1-1; 10 bases agree with TRBD1. This CDR3 has 15 residues. V dropped 0 bases and J dropped 3; count of bases not matched to a gene: 4. The V gene's germline CDR1 is GTSNPN and CDR2 SVGIG (reference sequence). DNA for the CDR3: TGTGCCTGGAGTGTTGTGGACAGGGGGGACACTGAAGCTTTCTTT. Residues: CAWSVVDRGDTEAFF.

This chain connects TRBV5-6 to TRBJ2-3; TRBD1 matches 7 bases. Germline loops: CDR1 SGHDT, CDR2 YYEEEE. The CDR3 covers 17 residues. The trim removed 4 bases at V and 2 bases at J, leaving 13 bases unmatched. Here the CDR3 DNA reads TGTGCCAGCAGCCACATGCGACAGGGTTGGGACACAGATACGCAGTATTTT. Translation gives CASSHMRQGWDTDTQYF.

The chain has TRBV6-5 and TRBJ1-1; TRBD1 matches at 9 bases. Trimming took 6 bases from V and 10 from J; bases not matched to a gene: 9. CDR1 is MNHEY, CDR2 SVGAGI, per germline. The CDR3 runs 13 residues. The CDR3 spells CASSYNRGLVAFF. The CDR3 region has the DNA TGTGCCAGCAGCTATAACAGGGGGCTTGTAGCTTTCTTT.

CDR3 region: CASRLATSGGAIRETQYF. The CDR3 nucleotides read TGTGCAAGTCGCTTAGCGACTAGCGGGGGGGCGATTCGGGAGACCCAGTACTTC. The chain carries TRBV12-2 and TRBJ2-5; TRBD2, the table's D call, was not compared with the DNA. TRBV12-2 is reported as a pseudogene. The CDR3 runs to 18 residues.

Comment on this clone: Other nucleotide sequences in the sample specify the same CDR3. This chain connects TRBV9 to TRBJ2-6, with 7 bases matching TRBD2. This CDR3 spans 16 amino acids. Germline loops: CDR1 SGDLS, CDR2 YYNGEE. V was clipped by 4 bases and J by 1 base; unmatched bases: 5. The chain's CDR3 is CASSPRGGSGANVLTF. Written as DNA, the CDR3 is TGTGCCAGCAGCCCAAGGGGAGGGTCTGGGGCCAACGTCCTGACTTTC.

The V call is TRBV2, the J call TRBJ1-2; 7 positions match TRBD1. CDR1 SNHLY and CDR2 FYNNEI come from the germline V gene. V shed 6 bases, J shed 2 bases, and the junction held 6 bases outside the gene matches. The CDR3 sequence is 14 residues long. The CDR3 DNA is TGTGCCAGCAGGACAGGGCGCGGAAACTATGGCTACACCTTC. Translated, it gives CASRTGRGNYGYTF.

The V call is TRBV19, the J call TRBJ2-1; D is undetermined. The CDR3 sequence is 16 residues long. Trimming took off 3 bases at V and 0 bases at J, with 12 bases between the two ends. Germline V CDR1 and CDR2: LNHDA, SQIVND (reference sequence). CDR3 nucleotide sequence: TGTGCCAGTAGTATCGCGGCCACGAGCTCCTACAATGAGCAGTTCTTC. Translating it yields CASSIAATSSYNEQFF.

V is TRBV6-4 and J is TRBJ1-2, with D perhaps matching TRBD1 (6 bases). This CDR3 comprises 15 residues. The V gene lost 3 bases and the J gene lost 3 bases, with 14 bases spanning the gap. Per the germline V gene, CDR1 is MRHNA and CDR2 is SNTAGT. This CDR3 is CASSDRGGADYGYTF. For the CDR3, the DNA is TGTGCCAGCAGTGATAGGGGGGGCGCAGACTATGGCTACACCTTC.

In nucleotides, the CDR3 is TGCGCCAGCAGCCATCTCATCGGGACTAGCGGAAAATACGAGCAGTACTTC. It encodes CASSHLIGTSGKYEQYF. V and J are TRBV4-1 and TRBJ2-7; 11 bases agree with TRBD2. The germline CDR1 and CDR2 sequences are MGHRA and YSYEKL. The CDR3 totals 17 residues. V lost 3 bases to trimming and J lost 4 bases; unmatched junction nucleotides: 11.

A single count supports this clone. The rearrangement uses TRBV6-5 and TRBJ1-1, with no clear D. The CDR3 covers 11 residues. The V gene's germline CDR1 is MNHEY and CDR2 SVGAGI. Trimming removed 11 bases at V and 1 base at J, with 8 bases between. The CDR3 DNA reads as TGTGCCGCCCGGGGGAACACTGAAGCTTTCTTT. The encoded protein is CAARGNTEAFF.

This chain links TRBV10-2 with TRBJ1-1; TRBD1 might be the D (5 bases). The CDR3 has 13 residues. V lost 6 bases and J lost 3, with 11 bases in between. From germline, CDR1 is WSHSY and CDR2 SAAADI. The CDR3 spells CASRGGADTEAFF. CDR3 bases: TGCGCCAGCAGGGGAGGGGCGGACACTGAAGCTTTCTTT.